This T cell receptor beta chain was sequenced during a study of blood T cell repertoires in COVID-19. Background on the study: The analysed material was cDNA or gDNA that came from T cells, B-cell-depleted T cells, or PBMCs.

Before being deemed recovered, Cohort 3 donors had two negative PCRs, clearance, or symptom resolution. Method: immunoSEQ multiplex PCR; TCRdb's copy keeps in-frame clones and lacks some. The sample gives around 230,000 clones, about 80% of which show up once; 15% is in the top ten. The CDR3 covers 15 residues. V shed 0 bases and J 6 bases; nucleotides not matched to a gene: 8. Germline V gene lookup returns CDR1 LGHNA and CDR2 YSLEER. This rearrangement joins TRBV4-3 to TRBJ2-7; the match to TRBD1 covers 7 bases. The TCR was taken from a man aged 40-49 years who had recovered from COVID-19. Source material: PBMCs or T cells enriched from blood (not recorded which). CDR3 loop: CASSQDSRQGSEQYF. In nucleotides, the CDR3 is TGCGCCAGCAGCCAAGATTCGAGACAGGGCTCCGAGCAGTACTTC.